This TCR beta chain was profiled in a study of T cell responses to AZD1222 COVID-19 vaccine. Notes on the study in general: Reports indicate that nearly half of spike-specific TCRs are directed at unmutated variant regions. Donors were mostly white British, more females; clonal diversity possibly underestimated. An increase in Spike-specific TCR breadth and depth was observed after two AZD1222 doses.

Pooling of second doses given at about 4 or about 12 weeks was done. Clones were sequenced by immunoSEQ multiplex PCR, and TCRdb holds only the in-frame ones, with some missing. The data show about 110,000 clones, about 95% seen once. About this clone itself: The antigen remains unidentified.

The V gene's germline CDR1 is MNHEY and CDR2 SVGAGI. This CDR3 is built from 12 residues. Trimming left V 2 bases short and J 5 bases short, with 6 bases between. The material was peripheral blood, obtained 28 days after the second AZD1222 dose. V gene TRBV6-5 combines with J gene TRBJ1-2; TRBD1 is a possible D gene (5 bases). The receptor was derived from an adult who received the AZD1222 COVID-19 vaccine. CDR3 nucleotides: TGTGCCAGCAGTTACGACAGATATGGCTACACCTTC. Its protein product is CASSYDRYGYTF.